This section outlines one TCR beta chain sequence together with its context. Its target antigen remains unknown. No quality values exist for individual bases; no much larger clone is one base distant. CDR1 and CDR2 were assigned from the germline V gene as LGHNT and FRNRAP. For this chain, trimming is 5 bases at the V end and 10 bases at the J end, and the number of junction bases without a gene match is 13. The cysteine opens and the phenylalanine closes a CDR3 of 17 amino acids. Left in the record is the CDR3 DNA by itself, 51 bases read in frame from the first base. To estimate absolute template abundance from read counts, synthetic TCR analog templates were spiked into each PCR. The immunoSEQ assay was used to amplify TCRbeta CDR3 regions from genomic DNA with bias-controlled V and J gene primers. Sequencing of rearranged TCRbeta segments was performed at approximately 20X coverage. Turning to the authors' computational methods: Sequencing errors were corrected by clustering, and CDR3s were annotated against IMGT so that V, D and J genes could be assigned. Downstream analyses used only productive TCRbeta rearrangements, leaving out any out-of-frame or stop-codon sequences. Clonality was calculated as one minus the Shannon entropy normalized by the log of the number of unique productive sequences. Clones differing between time points or between blood and tumor were identified using Fisher's exact test with Benjamini-Hochberg correction, with an adjusted p below 0.01 applied as the threshold. TCRdb holds this immuneACCESS table with in-frame rearrangements only. Some clones are missing; in checked studies, unresolved V genes explain under half, and the rest has no known cause. V, J and clone size are taken as reported in that table, and D and trimming were inferred from the DNA itself. The sample data list about 50,000 clones, and approximately 79% of these were observed just once. 3% to 4% of the sample comes from the top ten.

The label giving this sample's time point can be read as: pretreatment peripheral blood. A cohort of some 29 patients with locally advanced or metastatic urothelial carcinoma, treated at Memorial Sloan Kettering on a trial protocol, was included. Peripheral blood mononuclear cells were collected pretreatment and during treatment, with between 1 and 8 total time points per patient. The Qiagen DNeasy Blood extraction kit was used to purify genomic DNA from total PBMCs and tumor samples. PBMCs were collected pretreatment and during treatment, and were isolated and stored as previously described. The sample comes from a study of PD-L1 blockade in urothelial cancer (TCRdb year 2017). Study-level background: Every patient began therapy around 2014 and was given atezolizumab 1,200 mg intravenously every 3 weeks. About 90% of the roughly 29 patients were identified as males with urothelial cancer of bladder origin, and a prior smoking history was reported by 18 of 29 patients. An ECOG performance status of 0 or 1 was recorded for the patients, and 0 to 3 prior chemotherapy regimens had been received by the patients. Blood samples were analyzed 3 weeks after the start of treatment (second dose) and 6 weeks after the start of treatment. Blood samples yielded a median of roughly 140,000 T cells and roughly 80,000 unique TCRs, with median clonality around 0.084. Somatic, immune and clinical correlates of response to PD-L1 blockade with atezolizumab in urothelial cancer were the focus of an exploratory multi-omic analysis. Pretreatment tumor samples, along with matched peripheral blood collected serially before and after atezolizumab treatment, underwent TCR sequencing. Durable clinical benefit was defined as progression-free survival longer than 6 months, and TCR features were also tested against progression-free and overall survival. Whole exome sequencing and RNA sequencing of pretreatment tumors were performed alongside TCR sequencing in the same patients. Eight to ten patients achieved durable clinical benefit and 15 to 20 did not. Pretreatment blood TCR-seq was available for around 29 patients, at least one posttreatment blood collection was obtained for 24 patients, and tumor TCR-seq was available for 24 patients. The study at large found these results: Because of the small sample size (n ≈ 31) and the many exploratory analyses performed, the results are intended to be regarded as hypothesis-generating. Patients with durable benefit showed greater expansion of tumor-associated TCR clones in peripheral blood 3 weeks after starting treatment (n ≈ 21, p = 0.022). Improved progression-free and overall survival was associated with having pretreatment peripheral blood TCR clonality below the median.

The sequenced sample was PBMCs, obtained around atezolizumab (anti-PD-L1) treatment. The receptor was isolated from a man in his 70s with urothelial cancer. The V and J genes are TRBV12-5 and TRBJ1-6, and 11 bases in between align with TRBD1. The DNA sequence reads TGTGCTAGTGGTCCGCCCGGACAGGGGGCGCCTTGGTCACCCCTCCACTTT. Its translation reads: CASGPPGQGAPWSPLHF. Here the CDR3 is joined to the reference TRBV12-5 and TRBJ1-6 genes, and the full variable domain is: DARVTQTPRHKVTEMGQEVTMRCQPILGHNTVFWYRQTMMQGLELLAYFRNRAPLDDSGMPKDRFSAEMPDATLATLKIQPSEPRDSAVYFCASGPPGQGAPWSPLHFGNGTRLTVT.